Following are 6 T cell receptor beta chains from one sample sequenced in a study of blood T cell repertoires in COVID-19. Repertoires were generated with immunoSEQ multiplex PCR, while TCRdb's copy carries only in-frame clones and drops some. The profile shows approximately 70,000 clones, less than 95% of them singletons. Sample: peripheral blood. The receptor source for this set is an older woman with active COVID-19.

The V call is TRBV19, the J call TRBJ2-2; D is unclear. V lost 1 base, J lost 0 bases, and 9 bases lay in between. This CDR3 contains 16 residues. Germline V CDR1 and CDR2: LNHDA, SQIVND (reference sequence). In DNA, the CDR3 is TGTGCCAGTAGTATAGGAGGCAGCCCGAACACCGGGGAGCTGTTTTTT. Amino acids: CASSIGGSPNTGELFF.

The chain links TRBV28 to TRBJ2-7; D is possibly TRBD1 (6 bases). In germline, CDR1 is MDHEN, CDR2 SYDVKM. Trimming took 6 bases from V and 2 from J, leaving 14 bases between them. CDR3 length: 14 amino acids. The CDR3 is CASRQGQPPYEQYF. CDR3 DNA: TGTGCCAGCAGACAAGGACAGCCCCCCTACGAGCAGTACTTC.

This clone is a singleton in its sample. The J gene is TRBJ2-1, the V gene TRBV28; tentatively, D is TRBD1 (5 bases). The germline V gene has CDR1 MDHEN and CDR2 SYDVKM. Trimming removed 2 bases at V and 14 bases at J, with 13 bases between. The CDR3 is 12 amino acids. The CDR3, as DNA: TGTGCCAGCAGTTTACTGACAGCAGGAAAGTTCTTC. Encoded protein: CASSLLTAGKFF.

Note on this clone: One end of the junction does not line up with germline, which may come from a read error. The J gene is TRBJ2-7, the V gene TRBV18, with 9 bases that match TRBD2. Germline CDR1 is KGHSH and CDR2 is LQKENI. This CDR3 region has 14 residues. The CDR3 coding sequence is TGTGCCAGCTCACCGGGGACTAGCTCCCACGAGCAGTACTTC. Translating gives CASSPGTSSHEQYF. Looking up the rest from reference TRBV18 and TRBJ2-7 gives the full variable domain: NAGVMQNPRHLVRRRGQEARLRCSPMKGHSHVYWYRQLPEEGLKFMVYLQKENIIDESGMPKERFSAEFPKEGPSILRIQQVVRGDSAAYFCASSPGTSSHEQYFGPGTRLTVT.

Worth noting for this clone: The CDR3 does not end in the conserved phenylalanine or tryptophan, so this is likely a read error. It is unclear where the CDR3 begins or ends on the DNA, so no DNA is shown, and the CDR3 is as TCRdb lists it. The chain is built from TRBV3-1 (or the pseudogene TRBV3-2) and TRBJ2-7; the D segment call TRBD1 is taken from the table without a DNA check. The CDR3 has 13 amino acids, counting both end residues. Germline V gives CDR1 LGHDT, CDR2 YNNKEL (reference sequence). The CDR3 loop reads CASSQDWWDRGTL.

The chain has TRBV11-3 and TRBJ2-1, with TRBD1 identical over 8 bases. J gave up 4 bases and V 4 bases, and 6 bases lay outside the gene matches. The CDR3 runs 15 residues. Germline CDR1 reads SGHNT; CDR2 reads YENEEA. The CDR3 DNA is TGTGCCAGCAGCTCCCACAGGGGGGCATACAATGAGCAGTTCTTC. Its translation: CASSSHRGAYNEQFF. The variable domain in full, with the rest retrieved from reference TRBV11-3 and TRBJ2-1, is EAGVVQSPRYKIIEKKQPVAFWCNPISGHNTLYWYLQNLGQGPELLIRYENEEAVDDSQLPKDRFSAERLKGVDSTLKIQPAELGDSAVYLCASSSHRGAYNEQFFGPGTRLTVL.